This T cell receptor beta chain was recorded in a study of chemoradiotherapy in HPV16-positive cancers. Background on the study: Candidate HPV-specific T-cell clones and common TCR motifs came from functional assays in two HPV16-positive patients. Regarding the study as a whole: Non-HPV-specific T cells did not expand in tumors during treatment, whereas candidate HPV-specific clones and E7-related motifs did. The functional HPV-specific definition rests on just a couple of HPV16-positive patients.

Profiled with immunoSEQ multiplex PCR; TCRdb holds only in-frame clones, not every one. This table holds roughly 7,000 clones, about 89% found once. Germline CDR1 reads SQVTM; CDR2 reads ANQGSEA. The trim removed 8 bases at V and 4 bases at J, leaving 11 bases unmatched. CDR3 size: 14 residues. In the case of this clone: Its antigen is not known.

Samples were taken several times over chemoradiotherapy. The gene calls are TRBV29-1 and TRBJ2-3, with 8 bases identical to TRBD2. This clonotype originated in a human donor with HPV-associated anogenital cancer. This material was obtained from a patient who underwent chemoradiotherapy. Written as DNA, the CDR3 is TGCAGCCTCGGACTCAGCGGGAGAGCAGATACGCAGTATTTT. Its translation is CSLGLSGRADTQYF.